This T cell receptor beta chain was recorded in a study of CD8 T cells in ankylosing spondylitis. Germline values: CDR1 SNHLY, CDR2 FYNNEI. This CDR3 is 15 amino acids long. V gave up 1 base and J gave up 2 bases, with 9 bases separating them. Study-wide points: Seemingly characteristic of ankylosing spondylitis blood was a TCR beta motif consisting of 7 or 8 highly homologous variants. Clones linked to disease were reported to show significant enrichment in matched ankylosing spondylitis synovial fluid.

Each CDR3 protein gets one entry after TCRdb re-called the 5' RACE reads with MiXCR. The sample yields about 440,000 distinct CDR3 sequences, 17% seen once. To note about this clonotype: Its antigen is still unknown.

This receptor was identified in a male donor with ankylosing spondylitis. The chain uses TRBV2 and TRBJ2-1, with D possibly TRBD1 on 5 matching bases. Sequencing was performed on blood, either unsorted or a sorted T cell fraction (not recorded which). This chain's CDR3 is CASSEEGRAYNEQFF. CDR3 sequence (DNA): TGTGCCAGCAGTGAAGAGGGCAGGGCCTACAATGAGCAGTTCTTC.